A single sample is the source of the 30 T cell receptor beta chains below, sequenced in a study of T cell clonotyping in hematopoietic cell transplantation. This table comes from immunoSEQ multiplex PCR, and its TCRdb copy is limited to in-frame clones, with some not included. The sample lists about 540 clones; approximately 94% were seen once. The sequencing used PBMCs, collected 180 days after allogeneic stem cell transplant. All receptors come from a male patient between 50 and 60 years old who had an allogeneic stem cell transplant from a related donor, so the T cells may come from the graft donor. Some clones in this sample may be carry-over from other donors' samples.

As for this clone: One end of the junction is discordant with germline, which a read error may explain. The chain uses TRBV5-6 and TRBJ2-1; the D gene is possibly TRBD1 (6 bases). Looked up from germline, CDR1 is SGHDT and CDR2 is YYEEEE. The CDR3 runs to 16 residues. CDR3 DNA sequence: TGTGCCAGCACCTTGCCCGGACAGACAGCTTACAATGAGCAGTTCTTC. It yields the protein CASTLPGQTAYNEQFF.

The gene calls are TRBV5-1 and TRBJ2-5; no clear D. With 1 base removed from V and 11 bases from J, the gap between germline ends came to 15 bases. Germline lookup yields CDR1 SGHRS and CDR2 YFSETQ. CDR3 size: 13 residues. This CDR3 reads CASSLYLRNEQYF. CDR3 nucleotide sequence: TGCGCCAGCAGCTTGTACCTACGGAATGAGCAGTACTTC.

The rearrangement links TRBV28 to TRBJ2-5; 10 bases line up with TRBD1. Trimming at V came to 7 bases and at J to 2 bases, leaving 10 bases not matched to a gene. CDR3 length equals 16 residues. The germline V gene encodes CDR1 MDHEN and CDR2 SYDVKM. The CDR3 region has the DNA TGTGCCAGCATCTCTCGACGGGACAGGGGACAAGAGACCCAGTACTTC. This translates into CASISRRDRGQETQYF.

The rearrangement links TRBV29-1 to TRBJ2-3; D is perhaps TRBD2 (6 bases). Germline V gives CDR1 SQVTM, CDR2 ANQGSEA. V shed 0 bases and J shed 9 bases, with 13 bases lying between them. The CDR3 is made up of 13 amino acids. This CDR3 is CSVEDRREATQYF. The CDR3 DNA reads as TGCAGCGTTGAAGATAGGAGGGAAGCGACGCAGTATTTT.

V is TRBV27 and J is TRBJ2-5, with a weak D call TRBD1 (6 bases). This CDR3 has 12 residues. CDR1 MNHEY and CDR2 SMNVEV come from the germline V gene (reference sequence). Deletions cut 6 bases from V and 3 bases from J, with 8 bases between. CDR3 coding DNA: TGTGCCAGCAGAGACAGGAAAGAGACCCAGTACTTC. It encodes CASRDRKETQYF.

The V gene is TRBV7-2, the J gene TRBJ2-5, with a weak D call TRBD2 (5 bases). Germline V lookup: CDR1 SGHTA, CDR2 FQGNSA. Trimming removed 2 bases at V and 1 base at J, with 8 bases between. The CDR3 is made up of 14 amino acids. DNA for the CDR3: TGTGCCAGCAGCTTATCCGGGATCCAAGAGACCCAGTACTTC. Protein product: CASSLSGIQETQYF.

This rearrangement joins TRBV28 to TRBJ1-3, with D hard to call. V lost 3 bases to trimming and J lost 0 bases, with 12 bases between them. This CDR3 comprises 16 residues. The germline CDR1 and CDR2 sequences are MDHEN and SYDVKM. The CDR3 loop is CASSFWVGSSGNTIYF. The CDR3 DNA follows: TGTGCCAGCAGTTTTTGGGTGGGGAGCTCTGGAAACACCATATATTTT. Full variable domain (rest looked up from reference TRBV28 and TRBJ1-3): DVKVTQSSRYLVKRTGEKVFLECVQDMDHENMFWYRQDPGLGLRLIYFSYDVKMKEKGDIPEGYSVSREKKERFSLILESASTNQTSMYLCASSFWVGSSGNTIYFGEGSWLTVV.

Comments on this clone: The junction departs from germline at one end; a sequencing error may be responsible. The rearrangement joins TRBV19 to TRBJ2-5, with a weak D call TRBD1 (6 bases). The CDR3 runs to 14 residues. Germline V gene lookup returns CDR1 LNHDA and CDR2 SQIVND (reference sequence). This CDR3 is CASSDRPLQGTQYF. The DNA of the CDR3 is TGTGCCAGTTCCGACAGGCCTCTCCAAGGGACCCAGTACTTC.

This chain links TRBV19 with TRBJ1-1, with a weak D call TRBD1 (6 bases). CDR3 length equals 13 residues. V lost 5 bases, J lost 6 bases, and 13 bases lay in between. Per the germline V gene, CDR1 is LNHDA and CDR2 is SQIVND (reference sequence). The CDR3 region has the DNA TGTGCCAGTAGTGCACCAGGGGAGGCTGAAGCTTTCTTT. This encodes CASSAPGEAEAFF.

The rearrangement uses TRBV10-3 and TRBJ1-6; the D gene is possibly TRBD1 (5 bases). This CDR3 comprises 13 residues. The V gene lost 0 bases and the J gene lost 10 bases, with 7 bases spanning the gap. Germline values: CDR1 ENHRY, CDR2 SYGVKD. CDR3: CAISESRGSPLHF. DNA for the CDR3: TGTGCCATCAGTGAGTCTCGGGGGTCACCCCTCCACTTT.

This sequence joins TRBV7-9 and TRBJ1-5; 9 bases map to TRBD1. Germline CDR1 reads SEHNR; CDR2 reads FQNEAQ (reference sequence). V gave up 3 bases and J gave up 8 bases; unmatched junction bases: 8. The CDR3 is 15 amino acids. The CDR3 loop is CASSLQGQGGEPQHF. In nucleotides, the CDR3 is TGTGCCAGCAGCTTGCAGGGACAGGGCGGTGAGCCCCAGCATTTT.

This chain joins TRBV7-2 and TRBJ2-3; D might be TRBD2 (6 bases). The germline CDR1 and CDR2 sequences are SGHTA and FQGNSA. The CDR3 is 13 amino acids. The V end was cut by 4 bases, the J end by 9 bases, with 14 bases between. The DNA of the CDR3 is TGTGCCAGCAGCTCCCCGGGGGTCTGGACGCAGTATTTT. Translating gives CASSSPGVWTQYF.

This sequence joins TRBV19 and TRBJ2-1; the match to TRBD2 covers 16 bases. Germline loops: CDR1 LNHDA, CDR2 SQIVND (reference sequence). There are 17 residues in the CDR3. After removal of 4 bases from V and 8 bases from J, the junction contained 8 bases not matched to a gene. CDR3 protein: CASSSRGLAGGLDEQFF. CDR3 bases: TGTGCCAGTAGTAGCCGGGGACTAGCGGGAGGGTTAGATGAGCAGTTCTTC.

This chain uses TRBV6-5 with TRBJ2-5; 13 nucleotides match TRBD2. CDR3 length: 13 amino acids. CDR1 and CDR2 (germline): MNHEY, SVGAGI. Unmatched junction bases numbered 2, after V lost 6 bases and J lost 7 bases. The CDR3, as DNA: TGTGCCAGCAGACTAGCGGGAGGGTTGACCCAGTACTTC. Translating it yields CASRLAGGLTQYF.

In DNA, the CDR3 is TGTGCCAGCAGTGACTCGATGGGGGAGAGAGGGAACACTGAAGCTTTCTTT. It translates to CASSDSMGERGNTEAFF. The gene calls are TRBV6-4 and TRBJ1-1, with a tentative D call TRBD1 (5 bases). This CDR3 comprises 17 residues. V was shortened by 0 bases and J by 1 base, with 15 bases between the two germline ends. Germline V CDR1 and CDR2: MRHNA, SNTAGT.

A remark on this clone: Its ends do not fully match the called genes, so a read error is possible. This rearrangement joins TRBV12-5 to TRBJ2-6; the D gene is possibly TRBD1 (5 bases). In germline, CDR1 is LGHNT, CDR2 FRNRAP. This CDR3 has 15 residues. CDR3 coding DNA: TGTGCTAGTGGTCATGCGATTTTGCAGGACAAAGTCGGGCCATTC. Translating it yields CASGHAILQDKVGPF.

The chain links TRBV7-3 to TRBJ2-3; D possibly corresponds to TRBD2 (6 bases). V dropped 2 bases and J dropped 5 bases, with 14 bases sitting between them. The CDR3 length is 15 residues. The germline gives CDR1 SGHTA, CDR2 FQGTGA. DNA for the CDR3: TGTGCCAGCAGCTTACGCGGGGCATTCGTAGATACGCAGTATTTT. It encodes CASSLRGAFVDTQYF. The full variable domain, in which reference TRBV7-3 and TRBJ2-3 provide the parts outside the CDR3, is GAGVSQTPSNKVTEKGKYVELRCDPISGHTALYWYRQSLGQGPEFLIYFQGTGAADDSGLPNDRFFAVRPEGSVSTLKIQRTERGDSAVYLCASSLRGAFVDTQYFGPGTRLTVL.

The J gene is TRBJ2-7, the V gene TRBV5-5, with a weak D call TRBD2 (5 bases). The V end lost 4 bases, the J end lost 3 bases, and 8 bases lay between the germline ends. The CDR3 is 12 residues long. Germline values: CDR1 SGHKS, CDR2 YYEKEE (reference sequence). The CDR3 reads CASSLGIYEQYF. The CDR3 bases are TGTGCCAGCAGCCTCGGGATCTACGAGCAGTACTTC.

The V gene is TRBV19, the J gene TRBJ2-3; D may be TRBD1 (6 bases). The CDR3 is 15 residues long. Germline CDR1 and CDR2: LNHDA and SQIVND (reference sequence). V was trimmed by 3 bases and J by 3 bases, leaving 13 bases between them. CDR3 region: CASSIGRGSTDTQYF. DNA for the CDR3: TGTGCCAGTAGTATTGGCAGGGGATCGACAGATACGCAGTATTTT. The whole variable domain, remainder taken from reference TRBV19 and TRBJ2-3, is DGGITQSPKYLFRKEGQNVTLSCEQNLNHDAMYWYRQDPGQGLRLIYYSQIVNDFQKGDIAEGYSVSREKKESFPLTVTSAQKNPTAFYLCASSIGRGSTDTQYFGPGTRLTVL.

This clone was recorded once. The chain couples TRBV5-1 to TRBJ1-2; D not certain. The V end lost 0 bases, the J end lost 4 bases, and 7 bases lay between the germline ends. Germline CDR1 and CDR2: SGHRS and YFSETQ. CDR3 length: 13 residues. The DNA for the CDR3 is TGCGCCAGCAGCTTGGCCCGGATCTATGGCTACACCTTC. Protein product: CASSLARIYGYTF.

The CDR3 loop is CASSQDSTLTSPGYEQYF. CDR3 DNA sequence: TGCGCCAGCAGCCAAGATTCAACCCTTACCTCTCCGGGCTACGAGCAGTACTTC. V and J are TRBV4-1 and TRBJ2-5; D gene uncertain. The end of the DNA is better explained by TRBJ2-7, so the J call may be wrong. Germline V gene sequence: CDR1 MGHRA, CDR2 YSYEKL. The CDR3 is made up of 18 amino acids.

This rearrangement joins TRBV5-1 to TRBJ1-1; D call uncertain. Germline values: CDR1 SGHRS, CDR2 YFSETQ. The CDR3 runs 12 residues. Trimming stripped 7 bases from V and 0 bases from J, with 7 bases between. The CDR3 reads CASSGVNTEAFF. The CDR3 DNA reads as TGCGCCAGCTCTGGAGTGAACACTGAAGCTTTCTTT.

V gene TRBV5-6 combines with J gene TRBJ1-2; no definite D call. V was cut by 3 bases and J by 5 bases, with 8 bases left in between. Germline loops: CDR1 SGHDT, CDR2 YYEEEE. This CDR3 is built from 12 residues. The CDR3 protein is CASSSQAYGYTF. The DNA of the CDR3 is TGTGCCAGCAGCTCTCAGGCGTATGGCTACACCTTC. The whole variable domain, remainder taken from reference TRBV5-6 and TRBJ1-2, is DAGVTQSPTHLIKTRGQQVTLRCSPKSGHDTVSWYQQALGQGPQFIFQYYEEEERQRGNFPDRFSGHQFPNYSSELNVNALLLGDSALYLCASSSQAYGYTFGSGTRLTVV.

This rearrangement joins TRBV4-1 to TRBJ2-7; D is possibly TRBD1 or TRBD2 (5 bases each). The CDR3 sequence is 14 residues long. Germline CDR1 and CDR2: MGHRA and YSYEKL. Between the trimmed V and J ends, which lost 3 bases and 0 bases, there was a span of 9 bases. This chain's CDR3 is CASSHSGTSYEQYF. In DNA, the CDR3 is TGCGCCAGCAGCCACTCCGGGACCTCCTACGAGCAGTACTTC.

In this sample, this clone turned up once. The chain combines TRBV7-9 with TRBJ2-3; TRBD2 agrees at 7 bases. The CDR3 consists of 14 residues. The V segment lost 5 bases and the J segment 5 bases; nucleotides outside the gene matches: 7. Germline assignment: CDR1 SEHNR and CDR2 FQNEAQ (reference sequence). DNA of the CDR3: TGTGCCAGCAGCCTCGGACTAGAGGGAGATACGCAGTATTTT. This encodes CASSLGLEGDTQYF.

The chain uses TRBV5-1 and TRBJ2-7; D is uncertain. The ends were cut back, 9 bases at V and 5 bases at J, with 21 bases in the middle. CDR3 size: 14 residues. In germline, CDR1 is SGHRS, CDR2 YFSETQ. The CDR3 loop is CATDLGELVHEQYF. DNA for the CDR3: TGCGCCACCGACCTAGGAGAGCTGGTACACGAGCAGTACTTC.

The rearrangement joins TRBV28 to TRBJ1-2; D gene ambiguous. The CDR3 is 15 residues long. V gave up 2 bases and J gave up 6 bases, with 16 bases separating them. Germline V gene data show CDR1 as MDHEN and CDR2 as SYDVKM. The CDR3 sequence: CASSLDGWAYDGYTF. The CDR3 DNA reads as TGTGCCAGCAGTTTAGACGGGTGGGCGTATGATGGCTACACCTTC.

The rearrangement uses TRBV7-9 and TRBJ1-1; tentative D call: TRBD1 (6 bases). V was clipped by 5 bases and J by 11 bases, with 24 bases between them. Germline V CDR1 and CDR2: SEHNR, FQNEAQ (reference sequence). The CDR3 covers 15 residues. CDR3 DNA sequence: TGTGCCAGCAGCCCTACGAGGACAGTGGAGATTCGGGCTTTCTTT. Its translation: CASSPTRTVEIRAFF.

The DNA for the CDR3 is TGTGCCAGCAGCCCTTTTGACCCGTTTGTGTCGATCTACGAGCAGTACTTC. This encodes CASSPFDPFVSIYEQYF. V usage is TRBV5-6 and J usage is TRBJ2-7; D is ambiguous. This CDR3 comprises 17 residues. Germline lookup yields CDR1 SGHDT and CDR2 YYEEEE. V was trimmed by 4 bases and J by 3 bases, leaving 23 bases between them.

V usage is TRBV7-9 and J usage is TRBJ1-4; D remains unclear. The germline V and J ends were trimmed by 0 bases and 15 bases, with 8 bases remaining between them. This CDR3 spans 11 amino acids. Germline values: CDR1 SEHNR, CDR2 FQNEAQ (reference sequence). CDR3 DNA sequence: TGTGCCAGCAGCTTAGCCGGGAAGGTGTTTTTT. It specifies CASSLAGKVFF.